The entry below gives a single T cell receptor beta chain sequence along with its context. Antigen: not known. 5'RACE template switching generated TCR cDNA, adding a universal primer site and UMIs. TCRdb analysed the 5' RACE reads with MiXCR anew, one entry per CDR3 protein. The table records about 320,000 distinct CDR3 sequences, around 10% of them present only once. Germline V gene lookup returns CDR1 KGHSH and CDR2 LQKENI. V gave up 4 bases and J gave up 8 bases, with 14 bases separating them. This CDR3 comprises 14 residues. The data originate from a study of T cells after yellow fever vaccination. Background on the study: Fractions of low cell number were prepared using SMART-Seq v4 Ultra Low Input.

Points from the study as a whole: The secondary response was weaker, and its peak arrived faster, on day 5 versus 15. The booster response re-showed most primary clones: 96% CD4, around 90% CD8.

The rearrangement joins TRBV18 to TRBJ1-4, with a possible D match to TRBD1 (5 bases). The sequenced sample was CD4+ T cells sorted from PBMCs, obtained 45 days after the yellow fever booster vaccination. The clonotype comes from a young man who received the YFV17D yellow fever vaccine. CDR3 sequence (DNA): TGTGCCAGCTCACTAGCCGGGGGAGAAGAAAAACTGTTTTTT. Encoded protein: CASSLAGGEEKLFF.